This T cell receptor (beta chain) was recorded in a study of blood T cell repertoires in COVID-19. As for the study in general: In each case, the material was cDNA or gDNA derived from T cells, B-cell-depleted T cells, or PBMCs.

From germline, CDR1 is GTSNPN and CDR2 SVGIG (reference sequence). The length of the CDR3 is 15 residues. The V gene end was trimmed by 2 bases and the J gene end by 0 bases; junction bases not matched to a gene: 4. Seattle enrolled patients during active infection and tracked them longitudinally. Using immunoSEQ multiplex PCR, the repertoire was profiled, and TCRdb retains in-frame clones only, with some absent. The table has about 200,000 clones, around nine tenths seen once. This clone came up once. The TCR was taken from a man between 50 and 59 years old with COVID-19, enrolled during active disease. V gene TRBV30 combines with J gene TRBJ2-1; 7 nucleotides agree with TRBD2. Sample: peripheral blood. For the CDR3, the DNA is TGTGCCTGGAGTAGTGGGGGGGTCTCCTACAATGAGCAGTTCTTC. The encoded protein is CAWSSGGVSYNEQFF. Looking up the rest from reference TRBV30 and TRBJ2-1 gives the full variable domain: SQTIHQWPATLVQPVGSPLSLECTVEGTSNPNLYWYRQAAGRGLQLLFYSVGIGQISSEVPQNLSASRPQDRQFILSSKKLLLSDSGFYLCAWSSGGVSYNEQFFGPGTRLTVL.